Listed here are 25 T cell receptor beta chains from one sample, sequenced in a study of response to subunit inactivated influenza vaccine. From the RT-PCR reads, TCRdb called clonotypes with MiXCR, one entry per CDR3 protein. The sample has 200,000 to 250,000 distinct CDR3 sequences, 9.5% to 15% seen once; the top ten hold less than 8.5%. The sample was non-naive T cells sorted from PBMCs, taken about 14 days before vaccination. The source of these receptors is a man aged 45-60 years who received an inactivated influenza vaccine.

This clonotype was recorded at least ten times. V usage is TRBV29-1 and J usage is TRBJ2-5; D gene uncertain. V gave up 2 bases and J gave up 5 bases, with 12 bases separating them. CDR1 and CDR2 (germline): SQVTM, ANQGSEA. This CDR3 is 13 amino acids long. The CDR3 DNA is TGCAGCGTTGAATTCTCCTCGACCGAGACCCAGTACTTC. Residues: CSVEFSSTETQYF.

The sample holds a few counts of this clonotype. The chain uses TRBV3-1 and TRBJ2-1, with 8 bases fitting TRBD2. Trimming cost V 4 bases and J 6 bases; bases outside gene matches: 11. The CDR3 has 16 residues. The germline CDR1 and CDR2 sequences are LGHDT and YNNKEL (reference sequence). CDR3 DNA sequence: TGTGCCAGCAGCCCCTCCGGGACTAGAGTCCTCAATGAGCAGTTCTTC. Translated, it gives CASSPSGTRVLNEQFF.

This clonotype was recorded a few times. This chain links TRBV2 with TRBJ2-1; no clear D. CDR3 size: 16 residues. Looked up from germline, CDR1 is SNHLY and CDR2 is FYNNEI. Trimming cost V 2 bases and J 0 bases, with 11 bases left between them. In DNA, the CDR3 is TGTGCCAGCAGTGAATACGGTTACAGCTCCTACAATGAGCAGTTCTTC. Protein sequence: CASSEYGYSSYNEQFF.

V and J are TRBV27 and TRBJ2-7, with D perhaps TRBD1 (5 bases). CDR3 length equals 15 residues. The ends were cut back, 1 base at V and 1 base at J, with 11 bases in the middle. CDR1 is MNHEY, CDR2 SMNVEV, per germline (reference sequence). The CDR3 DNA reads TGTGCCAGCAGTTTATTCGCCAGGGTATCCTACGAGCAGTACTTC. This translates into CASSLFARVSYEQYF.

This clonotype appeared many times. The chain combines TRBV7-2 with TRBJ2-1; no clear D gene. The CDR3 is 15 amino acids. V was cut by 0 bases and J by 4 bases, with 10 bases left in between. The V gene's germline CDR1 is SGHTA and CDR2 FQGNSA. This chain's CDR3 is CASSLATSLYNEQFF. Here the CDR3 DNA reads TGTGCCAGCAGCTTAGCGACAAGTTTGTACAATGAGCAGTTCTTC.

The chain couples TRBV9 to TRBJ1-3; no clear D gene. Germline CDR1 SGDLS, CDR2 YYNGEE. V lost 0 bases to trimming and J lost 4 bases, with 14 bases between them. The CDR3 extends over 16 amino acids. The DNA of the CDR3 is TGTGCCAGCAGCGTAGCTGGGGAGCTTACCGGAAACACCATATATTTT. Protein: CASSVAGELTGNTIYF.

This clonotype showed up many times. The gene calls are TRBV20-1 and TRBJ2-7, with TRBD2 matching over 8 bases. The CDR3 loop spans 13 amino acids. The ends lost 4 bases at V and 2 bases at J; junction bases unmatched: 4. Germline V gives CDR1 DFQATT, CDR2 SNEGSKA (reference sequence). Here the CDR3 reads CSATQGLAYEQYF. In DNA, the CDR3 is TGCAGTGCTACACAGGGACTAGCCTACGAGCAGTACTTC.

This clonotype has more than one count but fewer than ten. The gene calls are TRBV5-1 and TRBJ2-5, with D possibly TRBD1 on 6 matching bases. The CDR3 is 15 amino acids. Germline V gene data show CDR1 as SGHRS and CDR2 as YFSETQ. Trimming removed 0 bases from V and 1 base from J, with 10 bases in between. Here the CDR3 reads CASSLDMGAQETQYF. The CDR3 DNA follows: TGCGCCAGCAGCTTGGATATGGGGGCCCAAGAGACCCAGTACTTC.

This clonotype has a handful of counts. V and J are TRBV3-1 and TRBJ2-2, with D unresolved. Trimming shortened V by 1 base and J by 4 bases, and 7 bases separated the two germline ends. The CDR3 spans 14 residues. Germline V gene data show CDR1 as LGHDT and CDR2 as YNNKEL (reference sequence). The CDR3 DNA reads as TGTGCCAGCAGCCAAGGACAATTCACCGGGGAGCTGTTTTTT. Protein: CASSQGQFTGELFF.

The gene calls are TRBV6-2 or TRBV6-3 and TRBJ2-3; D unclear. CDR3 length equals 13 residues. V dropped 6 bases and J dropped 1 base, with 8 bases sitting between them. Germline CDR1 is MNHEY and CDR2 is SVGEGT. The CDR3 DNA sequence: TGTGCCAGCAGATGGGCGGGCACAGATACGCAGTATTTT. Residues: CASRWAGTDTQYF.

This clonotype has a count of ten or more. The gene calls are TRBV29-1 and TRBJ2-7; no clear D gene. Germline CDR1 and CDR2: SQVTM and ANQGSEA. CDR3 length: 11 residues. Trimming stripped 7 bases from V and 4 bases from J, with 11 bases between. CDR3 bases: TGCAGCGGATTGAGGAATTACGAGCAGTACTTC. This translates into CSGLRNYEQYF.

This clonotype was observed many times. The chain joins TRBV27 to TRBJ2-3; D call uncertain. The V end was cut by 3 bases, the J end by 2 bases, with 9 bases between. The CDR3 has 14 amino acids. Looked up from germline, CDR1 is MNHEY and CDR2 is SMNVEV (reference sequence). The CDR3 bases are TGTGCCAGCAGTTTCCTACACCCCACAGATACGCAGTATTTT. Protein sequence: CASSFLHPTDTQYF.

The chain has TRBV20-1 and TRBJ2-7; no clear D gene. Trimming took 0 bases from V and 5 from J, leaving 8 bases between them. Germline V gene lookup returns CDR1 DFQATT and CDR2 SNEGSKA (reference sequence). The CDR3 has 12 residues. The CDR3 sequence: CSARDPQHEQYF. CDR3 sequence (DNA): TGCAGTGCTAGAGATCCCCAGCACGAGCAGTACTTC.

The chain recombines TRBV11-2 with TRBJ1-1, with TRBD1 matching over 7 bases. Germline V gene lookup returns CDR1 SGHAT and CDR2 FQNNGV. The J segment lost 0 bases and the V segment lost 6 bases, leaving 13 bases of the junction unmatched. CDR3 length: 17 amino acids. DNA of the CDR3: TGTGCCAGCAGATCATATCGGGTGGGACAGTTGAACACTGAAGCTTTCTTT. Its translation: CASRSYRVGQLNTEAFF.

The chain is built from TRBV30 and TRBJ1-1; maybe TRBD1 (6 bases). The germline gives CDR1 GTSNPN, CDR2 SVGIG (reference sequence). The CDR3 runs to 13 residues. The CDR3 DNA follows: TGTGCTACTTACAGGGAGCGAAACACTGAAGCTTTCTTT. It codes for CATYRERNTEAFF.

J is TRBJ2-1 and V is TRBV10-3, with TRBD2 matching 7 bases. Germline V lookup: CDR1 ENHRY, CDR2 SYGVKD. Germline trimming cut 10 bases from V and 5 bases from J; bases unmatched to any gene: 5. The CDR3 is 12 amino acids. The CDR3 sequence is CATRTSHNEQFF. Written as DNA, the CDR3 is TGTGCCACCCGGACTAGTCACAATGAGCAGTTCTTC.

A note on this clonotype: This is likely a read error, given that the CDR3 carries no conserved phenylalanine or tryptophan at its end. V is TRBV24-1 and J is TRBJ1-2; no firm D call. The CDR3 loop spans 14 amino acids. V lost 1 base to trimming and J lost 1 base, with 6 bases between them. Germline V lookup: CDR1 KGHDR, CDR2 SFDVKD. CDR3 in DNA: TGTGCCACCAGTGATTTTACGAATAACTATGGCTACACCTTA. Translation: CATSDFTNNYGYTL.

V gene TRBV25-1 combines with J gene TRBJ2-1, with 8 bases matching TRBD1. The ends lost 4 bases at V and 4 bases at J; junction bases unmatched: 18. This CDR3 comprises 19 residues. Germline V gene lookup returns CDR1 MGHDK and CDR2 SYGVNS. For the CDR3, the DNA is TGTGCCAGCAGTGCCCCCGGGACAGGCGAGGGACTCGCATACAATGAGCAGTTCTTC. This codes for CASSAPGTGEGLAYNEQFF. Combining the CDR3 with reference TRBV25-1 and TRBJ2-1 gives the whole variable domain EADIYQTPRYLVIGTGKKITLECSQTMGHDKMYWYQQDPGMELHLIHYSYGVNSTEKGDLSSESTVSRIRTEHFPLTLESARPSHTSQYLCASSAPGTGEGLAYNEQFFGPGTRLTVL.

The chain combines TRBV6-2 or TRBV6-3 with TRBJ2-7; 10 bases are shared with TRBD1. This CDR3 has 14 residues. Germline V gene data show CDR1 as MNHEY and CDR2 as SVGEGT. V lost 7 bases, J lost 3 bases, and 6 bases stayed unmatched. The DNA for the CDR3 is TGTGCCAGCACCCCGGACAGGGGGTACTACGAGCAGTACTTC. Translated, it gives CASTPDRGYYEQYF.

This clonotype has at least ten counts. The rearrangement uses TRBV10-3 and TRBJ2-1; 9 bases agree with TRBD2. Germline lookup yields CDR1 ENHRY and CDR2 SYGVKD. The CDR3 covers 16 residues. The V gene end was trimmed by 2 bases and the J gene end by 9 bases; junction bases not matched to a gene: 11. The CDR3 nucleotides are TGTGCCATCAGTGAGCCACCCGGACTAGCGCGGGGTGAGCAGTTCTTC. This sequence encodes CAISEPPGLARGEQFF.

This clonotype showed up just a few times. The chain joins TRBV20-1 to TRBJ2-3; 7 bases map to TRBD2. The CDR3 extends over 16 amino acids. V gave up 0 bases and J gave up 0 bases; unmatched junction bases: 6. Germline CDR1 DFQATT, CDR2 SNEGSKA (reference sequence). CDR3 protein: CSARDHGRGSTDTQYF. CDR3 bases: TGCAGTGCTAGAGATCATGGGCGGGGGAGCACAGATACGCAGTATTTT.

At least ten counts were recorded for this clonotype. The chain combines TRBV4-1 with TRBJ2-5; no firm D call. Trimming took off 1 base at V and 5 bases at J, with 11 bases between the two ends. The germline V gene encodes CDR1 MGHRA and CDR2 YSYEKL. The CDR3 covers 14 residues. Written as DNA, the CDR3 is TGCGCCAGCAGCCAAGGCATTATCTTGGAGACCCAGTACTTC. The encoded protein is CASSQGIILETQYF.

This clonotype appeared many times. This rearrangement joins TRBV5-1 to TRBJ2-2; D is undetermined. Trimming removed 1 base at V and 4 bases at J, with 11 bases between. CDR3 length: 15 amino acids. Germline V gives CDR1 SGHRS, CDR2 YFSETQ. The CDR3 region is CASSLSPWGTGELFF. The DNA of the CDR3 is TGCGCCAGCAGCTTGTCCCCCTGGGGCACCGGGGAGCTGTTTTTT.

The chain combines TRBV4-2 with TRBJ1-4; 11 nucleotides match TRBD1. The CDR3 has 17 residues. After removal of 2 bases from V and 0 bases from J, the junction contained 2 bases not matched to a gene. In germline, CDR1 is LGHNA, CDR2 YNFKEQ. In DNA form, the CDR3 reads TGTGCCAGCAGCCAACCGGGACAGGGGGCAACTAATGAAAAACTGTTTTTT. Its translation is CASSQPGQGATNEKLFF.

The chain recombines TRBV18 with TRBJ2-7; 9 bases fit TRBD2. The CDR3 runs 14 residues. The ends lost 3 bases at V and 3 bases at J; junction bases unmatched: 3. Germline V lookup: CDR1 KGHSH, CDR2 LQKENI. The CDR3 region has the DNA TGTGCCAGCTCACCTAGCGGGGGAAGCTACGAGCAGTACTTC. The encoded protein is CASSPSGGSYEQYF.